The sequence of this T cell receptor (beta chain) was determined in a study of Graves' ophthalmopathy and Graves' hyperthyroidism. Turning to the study itself: Peripheral blood (taken before any treatment) was collected at initial diagnosis. Findings and caveats of the study: A majority of expanded thyroid clonotypes exceeding 0.001 frequency were likewise present in blood.

Amplification targeted the TCR beta CDR3 regions, with RNA transcripts as the source material. RT-PCR with HTBI primers came first, then second-round multiplex PCR. TCRdb redid the calling of the multiplex PCR reads with MiXCR, one entry per CDR3 protein. The table lists roughly 610,000 distinct CDR3 sequences, around a fifth of them singletons, with roughly 7.4% in the top ten. With regard to this clonotype: The target antigen is unknown. One junction end does not reproduce the germline sequence, and a read error may be involved.

Hyperthyroidism is called stable when no ophthalmopathy develops within 18 months of follow-up. Hyperthyroidism patients had new diagnoses, durations under 2 months, and ages of 18 to 65. Germline values: CDR1 SEHNR, CDR2 FQNEAQ (reference sequence). The CDR3 loop spans 14 amino acids. This sequence joins TRBV7-9 and TRBJ1-1; D gene unclear. Sequencing was done on a sample of peripheral blood. The TCR was taken from a woman aged 18 to 35 with stable Graves' hyperthyroidism. Some clones in this sample may be carry-over from other donors' samples. CDR3 nucleotides: TGTGCCAGCAGCTTCTCAGGAGTGAACACTGGAGCTTTCTTT. Residues: CASSFSGVNTGAFF.